These T cell receptor beta chains were read from a single sample in a study of shared clonotypes between healthy human individuals. Clones were read by immunoSEQ multiplex PCR, and TCRdb kept only the in-frame ones, dropping some. The data contain over 1.4 million clones, roughly 96% of them seen just once; the ten biggest clones take up approximately 1.2%. Sequencing input: naive CD4+ T cells sorted from blood. These receptors were collected from a man in his thirties or forties in good health. Each CDR3 is given with its conserved first and last residue. D genes are given only for firm matches. Clone size is stated in some rows and not others, as once, few, many or a class when expanded.

v_gene	abundance	j_gene	d_gene	CDR3aa	CDR3nt
TRBV27	-	TRBJ2-6	-	CASSLYRAGANVLTF	TGTGCCAGCAGTTTGTACAGGGCTGGGGCCAACGTCCTGACTTTC
TRBV18	once	TRBJ1-4	-	CASSLALNEKLFF	TGTGCCAGCTCATTAGCGCTGAATGAAAAACTGTTTTTT
TRBV28	-	TRBJ1-2	-	CASSLSLAGRGPLHGYTF	TGTGCCAGCAGTTTATCGCTGGCTGGCAGGGGTCCCCTGCATGGCTACACCTTC
TRBV27	-	TRBJ2-7	-	CASSSRFSYEQYF	TGTGCCAGCAGTTCCAGGTTCTCCTACGAGCAGTACTTC
TRBV28	-	TRBJ1-3	-	CASSLWQAVSGNTIYF	TGTGCCAGCAGTTTGTGGCAGGCCGTCTCTGGAAACACCATATATTTT
TRBV18	-	TRBJ2-1	-	CASSPRNSARYNEQFF	TGTGCCAGCTCACCACGGAACAGCGCCCGATACAATGAGCAGTTCTTC
TRBV5-6	-	TRBJ2-1	-	CASRLGNGKGFF	TGTGCCAGCAGGTTGGGGAACGGGAAAGGGTTCTTC
TRBV19	-	TRBJ2-2	-	CASYTPPNRGGHGELFF	TGTGCCAGTTATACTCCCCCTAACAGGGGGGGTCACGGGGAGCTGTTTTTT
TRBV7-9	-	TRBJ1-3	-	CASSLRGSGNTIYF	TGTGCCAGCAGCTTACGGGGGTCTGGAAACACCATATATTTT
TRBV7-2	-	TRBJ2-2	-	CASSATRHWTGELFF	TGTGCCAGCAGCGCCACTAGACATTGGACCGGGGAGCTGTTTTTT
TRBV28	-	TRBJ1-1	-	CASELGNTEAFF	TGTGCCAGCGAGTTGGGAAACACTGAAGCTTTCTTT
TRBV19	-	TRBJ2-7	TRBD2	CASSLRGGEQYF	TGTGCCAGTAGTCTCCGGGGGGGCGAGCAGTACTTC
TRBV2	-	TRBJ2-1	TRBD1	CASRQGAAYNEQFF	TGTGCCAGCAGGCAGGGGGCGGCCTACAATGAGCAGTTCTTC
TRBV21-1	-	TRBJ1-3	-	CASSKPTGCGNTIYF	TGTGCCAGCAGCAAACCGACAGGGTGCGGAAACACCATATATTTT
TRBV6-5	-	TRBJ2-7	-	CASRSSGAPDEQYF	TGTGCCAGCAGATCCTCGGGGGCCCCTGACGAGCAGTACTTC
TRBV27	-	TRBJ1-1	-	CASSLLGVGNTEAFF	TGTGCCAGCAGTTTACTTGGGGTTGGAAACACTGAAGCTTTCTTT
TRBV6-5	-	TRBJ1-4	TRBD1	CASAYGQGWGEKLFF	TGTGCCAGCGCCTACGGACAGGGGTGGGGTGAAAAACTGTTTTTT
TRBV28	-	TRBJ2-7	-	CASSLKGPSYEQYF	TGTGCCAGCAGTTTAAAGGGACCGAGCTACGAGCAGTACTTC
TRBV5-1	-	TRBJ1-1	-	CASSLDSPNTEAFF	TGCGCCAGCAGCTTGGACAGCCCGAACACTGAAGCTTTCTTT
TRBV5-1	-	TRBJ2-7	-	CASRDLTNYEQYF	TGCGCCAGCAGAGATCTCACCAACTACGAGCAGTACTTC
TRBV10-1	few	TRBJ2-1	-	CASSESFRVEQFF	TGCGCCAGCAGTGAGTCCTTTCGGGTTGAGCAGTTCTTC
TRBV7-8	-	TRBJ2-1	TRBD2	CASWPAGVHSSYNEQFF	TGTGCCAGCTGGCCAGCGGGAGTCCATAGCTCCTACAATGAGCAGTTCTTC
TRBV28	once	TRBJ1-1	-	CASSHRQMNTEAFF	TGTGCCAGCAGTCACCGACAGATGAACACTGAAGCTTTCTTT
TRBV6-5	few	TRBJ2-7	TRBD2	CASSYSSSGASYEQYF	TGTGCCAGCAGTTACTCGTCGAGCGGGGCTTCCTACGAGCAGTACTTC
TRBV6-1	-	TRBJ2-4	-	CASSIGGLGNIQYF	TGTGCCAGCAGTATCGGGGGGCTGGGAAACATTCAGTACTTC
TRBV19	-	TRBJ2-7	TRBD1	CASSSFGTGLDEQYF	TGTGCCAGTAGCTCCTTTGGGACAGGGCTCGACGAGCAGTACTTC
TRBV7-6	-	TRBJ2-1	TRBD2	CASSSQGLAAYNEQFF	TGTGCCAGCAGCTCGCAGGGACTAGCGGCGTACAATGAGCAGTTCTTC
TRBV2	-	TRBJ2-3	-	CASTVRVNTDTQYF	TGTGCCAGCACCGTACGAGTTAACACAGATACGCAGTATTTT